The 31 T cell receptor beta chains reported below all come from one sample, sequenced in a study of cytomegalovirus exposure and HLA in healthy donors. The PCR used 60 Vbeta and 13 Jbeta primers. Clones were sequenced by immunoSEQ multiplex PCR, and TCRdb holds only the in-frame ones, with some missing. Here the sample spans about 280,000 clones, 70% to 90% being singletons. Sequencing was performed on PBMCs. The receptor set was obtained from a woman younger than 35 in good health and CMV-seronegative.

The chain couples TRBV5-6 to TRBJ2-5; 10 bases align to TRBD2. J gave up 3 bases and V 5 bases, and 13 bases lay outside the gene matches. CDR3 length: 17 amino acids. Germline V gene sequence: CDR1 SGHDT, CDR2 YYEEEE. This CDR3 is CASRNLGQRGGKETQYF. The CDR3, as DNA: TGTGCCAGCAGAAATTTGGGCCAGCGGGGGGGCAAAGAGACCCAGTACTTC.

CDR3 in amino acids: CASKASGQETQYF. The CDR3 DNA follows: TGTGCCAGCAAGGCCAGCGGCCAAGAGACCCAGTACTTC. The V call is TRBV5-4, the J call TRBJ2-5; the D gene is possibly TRBD2 (5 bases). The CDR3 runs to 13 residues. Germline V gene lookup returns CDR1 SGHNT and CDR2 YYREEE (reference sequence). V lost 6 bases to trimming and J lost 1 base, with 10 bases between them.

The gene calls are TRBV9 and TRBJ2-3, with D hard to call. CDR3 size: 16 residues. Germline V gene lookup returns CDR1 SGDLS and CDR2 YYNGEE. The V end was cut by 0 bases, the J end by 1 base, with 12 bases between. In DNA, the CDR3 is TGTGCCAGCAGCGTAGAGGCAGGCGACCGCACAGATACGCAGTATTTT. It is translated as CASSVEAGDRTDTQYF.

The genes are TRBV5-4 and TRBJ1-1, with D unclear. Germline V gene data show CDR1 as SGHNT and CDR2 as YYREEE (reference sequence). Trimming took off 8 bases at V and 1 base at J, with 12 bases between the two ends. This CDR3 is built from 13 residues. The CDR3 DNA follows: TGTGCCAGTGAGAGAGTTGGGAACACTGAAGCTTTCTTT. Translated: CASERVGNTEAFF.

The chain links TRBV6-1 to TRBJ1-5; 7 nucleotides match TRBD1. With 2 bases clipped from V and 4 bases from J, the junction kept 5 bases outside the gene matches. Germline CDR1 and CDR2: MNHNS and SASEGT. The CDR3 sequence is 15 residues long. The CDR3 reads CASSEFEGANQPQHF. The CDR3 DNA sequence: TGTGCCAGCAGTGAATTCGAGGGGGCGAATCAGCCCCAGCATTTT.

CDR3 amino acids: CASSLAGGQNNEQFF. The CDR3 nucleotides read TGTGCCAGCAGCTTAGCTGGGGGCCAAAACAATGAGCAGTTCTTC. The chain employs TRBV7-6 and TRBJ2-1; weak D call: TRBD1 (6 bases). Germline CDR1 and CDR2: SGHVS and FNYEAQ. The ends were cut back, 0 bases at V and 5 bases at J, with 11 bases in the middle. The CDR3 extends over 15 amino acids.

The V and J genes are TRBV14 and TRBJ2-5, with 10 bases lining up with TRBD2. The V gene end was trimmed by 4 bases and the J gene end by 1 base; junction bases not matched to a gene: 6. CDR1 and CDR2 (germline): SGHDN, FVKESK. The length of the CDR3 is 16 residues. This CDR3 is CASSLRAGGTQETQYF. The CDR3 coding sequence is TGTGCCAGCAGCCTTCGAGCGGGGGGGACCCAAGAGACCCAGTACTTC.

This chain joins TRBV9 and TRBJ1-1; D is unresolved. The CDR3 covers 13 residues. Germline V gene data show CDR1 as SGDLS and CDR2 as YYNGEE. V lost 4 bases to trimming and J lost 4 bases, with 11 bases between them. DNA of the CDR3: TGTGCCAGCAGCCCCGCGGGAGGCACTGAAGCTTTCTTT. Encoded protein: CASSPAGGTEAFF.

The chain couples TRBV5-4 to TRBJ2-1; 7 bases match TRBD1. The junction had 9 bases not matched to a gene; V was cut back by 0 bases and J by 6 bases. CDR1 and CDR2 from the germline V gene are SGHNT and YYREEE (reference sequence). This CDR3 comprises 16 residues. CDR3 residues: CASSLGQGVNSNEQFF. The CDR3, as DNA: TGTGCCAGCAGCTTGGGACAGGGAGTTAATTCCAATGAGCAGTTCTTC. The full variable domain, with the rest looked up from reference TRBV5-4 and TRBJ2-1, is ETGVTQSPTHLIKTRGQQVTLRCSSQSGHNTVSWYQQALGQGPQFIFQYYREEENGRGNFPPRFSGLQFPNYSSELNVNALELDDSALYLCASSLGQGVNSNEQFFGPGTRLTVL.

The V gene is TRBV6-4, the J gene TRBJ2-3, with 8 bases identical to TRBD2. The CDR3 contains 16 residues. Germline CDR1 reads MRHNA; CDR2 reads SNTAGT. Trimming at V came to 2 bases and at J to 1 base, leaving 5 bases not matched to a gene. The CDR3 here is CASSDMRGAGTDTQYF. In DNA form, the CDR3 reads TGTGCCAGCAGTGACATGCGGGGGGCAGGCACAGATACGCAGTATTTT.

In its sample, this clone was seen once. V and J are TRBV5-1 and TRBJ2-7; D perhaps matches TRBD1 (7 bases). V lost 1 base and J lost 5, with 19 bases in between. The V gene's germline CDR1 is SGHRS and CDR2 YFSETQ. The CDR3 extends over 16 amino acids. CDR3 region: CASSLWGDTGAHEQYF. The DNA of the CDR3 is TGCGCCAGCAGCTTGTGGGGGGATACAGGGGCCCACGAGCAGTACTTC.

The chain is built from TRBV19 and TRBJ1-2; the match to TRBD1 covers 7 bases. CDR3 length: 16 amino acids. The ends lost 4 bases at V and 0 bases at J; junction bases unmatched: 8. CDR1 is LNHDA and CDR2 is SQIVND in the germline V gene (reference sequence). The CDR3 here is CASSNPDREPNYGYTF. The CDR3 coding sequence is TGTGCCAGTAGTAACCCAGACAGGGAACCTAACTATGGCTACACCTTC. Together with reference TRBV19 and TRBJ1-2, the CDR3 gives the full variable domain: DGGITQSPKYLFRKEGQNVTLSCEQNLNHDAMYWYRQDPGQGLRLIYYSQIVNDFQKGDIAEGYSVSREKKESFPLTVTSAQKNPTAFYLCASSNPDREPNYGYTFGSGTRLTVV.

This chain connects TRBV11-1 to TRBJ2-5; tentatively, D is TRBD1 (5 bases). Per germline, CDR1 SGHAT and CDR2 FQDESV (reference sequence). V was clipped by 1 base and J by 5 bases, with 17 bases between them. The CDR3 loop spans 16 amino acids. CDR3 sequence reads: CASSLGAPGSQETQYF. CDR3 DNA sequence: TGTGCCAGCAGCTTAGGGGCCCCAGGGTCCCAGGAGACCCAGTACTTC.

The chain combines TRBV6-1 with TRBJ2-1, with TRBD2 matching over 12 bases. J lost 5 bases, V lost 5 bases, and 4 bases had no gene match. The CDR3 spans 15 residues. CDR1 and CDR2 (germline): MNHNS, SASEGT. Here the CDR3 DNA reads TGTGCCAGCAGTTCCCGGACTAGCGGGAACAATGAGCAGTTCTTC. It translates to CASSSRTSGNNEQFF.

V usage is TRBV2 and J usage is TRBJ2-3; 12 bases agree with TRBD2. Germline V lookup: CDR1 SNHLY, CDR2 FYNNEI. The trim removed 4 bases at V and 4 bases at J, leaving 3 bases unmatched. The CDR3 contains 15 residues. The chain's CDR3 is CASSGTSGVSDTQYF. The CDR3 DNA sequence: TGTGCCAGCAGTGGGACTAGCGGGGTTTCAGATACGCAGTATTTT.

The genes are TRBV13 and TRBJ2-5; no reliable D call. Per the germline V gene, CDR1 is PRHDT and CDR2 is FYEKMQ (reference sequence). Trimming took 0 bases from V and 4 from J, leaving 6 bases between them. CDR3 length equals 13 residues. Here the CDR3 DNA reads TGTGCCAGCAGCTTAGGTCTCTCAGAGACCCAGTACTTC. Protein: CASSLGLSETQYF.

The CDR3 spells CASSFGGAVNEQFF. The CDR3 bases are TGTGCCAGCAGCTTCGGGGGGGCCGTCAATGAGCAGTTCTTC. V gene TRBV7-3 combines with J gene TRBJ2-1, with 8 bases lining up with TRBD2. The J segment lost 6 bases and the V segment lost 3 bases, leaving 4 bases of the junction unmatched. The CDR3 loop spans 14 amino acids. CDR1 and CDR2 from the germline V gene are SGHTA and FQGTGA. Variable domain in full (rest from reference TRBV7-3 and TRBJ2-1): GAGVSQTPSNKVTEKGKYVELRCDPISGHTALYWYRQSLGQGPEFLIYFQGTGAADDSGLPNDRFFAVRPEGSVSTLKIQRTERGDSAVYLCASSFGGAVNEQFFGPGTRLTVL.

The chain carries TRBV5-1 and TRBJ1-1; D not certain. Trimming pared 0 bases from V and 6 bases from J, leaving 15 bases between. Germline CDR1 reads SGHRS; CDR2 reads YFSETQ. The CDR3 runs 15 residues. DNA of the CDR3: TGCGCCAGCAGCTTGGCCTCGATGGAGAGGTCTGAAGCTTTCTTT. Translating it yields CASSLASMERSEAFF.

This clone was detected once. This chain uses TRBV11-2 with TRBJ2-7; 8 bases agree with TRBD2. Germline V gene sequence: CDR1 SGHAT, CDR2 FQNNGV. The CDR3 sequence is 15 residues long. V lost 1 base, J lost 3 bases, and 5 bases stayed unmatched. For the CDR3, the DNA is TGTGCCAGCAGCTTAGGACGGGGGGGCCGCTACGAGCAGTACTTC. Its translation: CASSLGRGGRYEQYF. Complete variable domain (other parts from reference TRBV11-2 and TRBJ2-7): EAGVAQSPRYKIIEKRQSVAFWCNPISGHATLYWYQQILGQGPKLLIQFQNNGVVDDSQLPKDRFSAERLKGVDSTLKIQPAKLEDSAVYLCASSLGRGGRYEQYFGPGTRLTVT.

The J gene is TRBJ2-7, the V gene TRBV19, with D hard to call. CDR1 LNHDA and CDR2 SQIVND come from the germline V gene (reference sequence). The CDR3 has 14 residues. V dropped 2 bases and J dropped 5 bases, with 13 bases sitting between them. The CDR3 DNA reads TGTGCCAGTAGTATAAACTTACCATTCCACGAGCAGTACTTC. It yields the protein CASSINLPFHEQYF.

CDR3 DNA: TGCGCCAGCAGCCAATCTCTGTCGGGAGCCACCGGGGAGCTGTTTTTT. It codes for CASSQSLSGATGELFF. The V gene is TRBV4-1, the J gene TRBJ2-2; maybe TRBD2 (6 bases). CDR1 is MGHRA, CDR2 YSYEKL, per germline. The CDR3 is 16 residues long. V dropped 2 bases and J dropped 4 bases, with 14 bases sitting between them.

About this clone: Other DNA variants within this sample encode the same CDR3. The chain employs TRBV7-8 and TRBJ2-7; 7 bases are shared with TRBD1. Per the germline V gene, CDR1 is SGHVS and CDR2 is FQNEAQ. V lost 5 bases and J lost 2; bases outside the gene matches: 3. This CDR3 contains 13 residues. CDR3 sequence reads: CASSLGTAYEQYF. The CDR3, as DNA: TGTGCCAGCAGCCTAGGGACAGCCTACGAGCAGTACTTC.

V and J are TRBV18 and TRBJ1-6, with D tentatively TRBD1 (6 bases). V dropped 0 bases and J dropped 0 bases, with 27 bases sitting between them. Germline V gives CDR1 KGHSH, CDR2 LQKENI. CDR3 length: 23 residues. The CDR3 here is CASSPPKADEIPRGSSYNSPLHF. CDR3 bases: TGTGCCAGCTCACCACCGAAGGCAGACGAAATACCCAGGGGTTCCTCCTATAATTCACCCCTCCACTTT.

The chain uses TRBV29-1 and TRBJ2-3; TRBD2 might be the D (7 bases). The CDR3 covers 16 residues. The germline V gene has CDR1 SQVTM and CDR2 ANQGSEA. The ends were cut back, 0 bases at V and 3 bases at J, with 16 bases in the middle. DNA for the CDR3: TGCAGCGTTGAAGATCGTAGGGGGGGCGGGACAGATACGCAGTATTTT. This encodes CSVEDRRGGGTDTQYF.

V usage is TRBV6-5 and J usage is TRBJ2-7, with D possibly TRBD2 on 5 matching bases. Per the germline V gene, CDR1 is MNHEY and CDR2 is SVGAGI. The CDR3 length is 15 residues. Trimming stripped 4 bases from V and 0 bases from J, with 13 bases between. CDR3: CASSSTYEGSYEQYF. The CDR3 DNA reads as TGTGCCAGCAGTTCGACTTATGAGGGCTCCTACGAGCAGTACTTC.

This rearrangement joins TRBV29-1 to TRBJ1-1, with TRBD1 identical over 8 bases. The CDR3 contains 13 residues. The trim removed 3 bases at V and 5 bases at J, leaving 5 bases unmatched. The germline CDR1 and CDR2 sequences are SQVTM and ANQGSEA. The CDR3 bases are TGCAGCGTTGATACAGGGGGGAGAACTGAAGCTTTCTTT. Protein: CSVDTGGRTEAFF.

The CDR3 sequence is CASGPTGAGKPQHF. The DNA of the CDR3 is TGTGCTAGTGGTCCAACAGGGGCGGGGAAGCCCCAGCATTTT. This chain connects TRBV12-5 to TRBJ1-5, with 7 positions matching TRBD1. Per the germline V gene, CDR1 is LGHNT and CDR2 is FRNRAP. The CDR3 is 14 residues long. The ends lost 5 bases at V and 8 bases at J; junction bases unmatched: 9. The full variable domain, completed using reference TRBV12-5 and TRBJ1-5, is DARVTQTPRHKVTEMGQEVTMRCQPILGHNTVFWYRQTMMQGLELLAYFRNRAPLDDSGMPKDRFSAEMPDATLATLKIQPSEPRDSAVYFCASGPTGAGKPQHFGDGTRLSIL.

V usage is TRBV11-2 and J usage is TRBJ2-7; 10 bases align to TRBD2. The CDR3 runs to 16 residues. V shed 5 bases, J shed 4 bases, and the junction held 11 bases outside the gene matches. From germline, CDR1 is SGHAT and CDR2 FQNNGV. CDR3 sequence: CASSPFPTSGAYEQYF. The CDR3 region has the DNA TGTGCCAGCAGCCCCTTCCCCACTAGCGGGGCATACGAGCAGTACTTC.

V and J are TRBV6-5 and TRBJ1-1; D uncertain. Trimming shortened V by 6 bases and J by 4 bases, and 12 bases separated the two germline ends. This CDR3 contains 13 residues. Germline V CDR1 and CDR2: MNHEY, SVGAGI. This chain's CDR3 is CASRPTTITEAFF. The CDR3 DNA follows: TGTGCCAGCAGACCCACTACGATCACTGAAGCTTTCTTT.

The chain has TRBV13 and TRBJ2-2; 8 nucleotides align to TRBD2. Trimming removed 5 bases from V and 7 bases from J; junction bases left unmatched: 3. The V gene's germline CDR1 is PRHDT and CDR2 FYEKMQ (reference sequence). The CDR3 totals 13 residues. The CDR3 spells CASSPGGVGELFF. DNA of the CDR3: TGTGCCAGCAGCCCCGGGGGGGTCGGGGAGCTGTTTTTT.

The chain carries TRBV4-1 and TRBJ2-3, with 12 positions matching TRBD2. Germline V lookup: CDR1 MGHRA, CDR2 YSYEKL. Germline trimming cut 0 bases from V and 1 base from J; bases unmatched to any gene: 11. This CDR3 contains 20 residues. Here the CDR3 reads CASSQDPATSGGVGTDTQYF. The CDR3 nucleotides read TGCGCCAGCAGCCAAGATCCTGCGACTAGCGGGGGAGTAGGCACAGATACGCAGTATTTT.